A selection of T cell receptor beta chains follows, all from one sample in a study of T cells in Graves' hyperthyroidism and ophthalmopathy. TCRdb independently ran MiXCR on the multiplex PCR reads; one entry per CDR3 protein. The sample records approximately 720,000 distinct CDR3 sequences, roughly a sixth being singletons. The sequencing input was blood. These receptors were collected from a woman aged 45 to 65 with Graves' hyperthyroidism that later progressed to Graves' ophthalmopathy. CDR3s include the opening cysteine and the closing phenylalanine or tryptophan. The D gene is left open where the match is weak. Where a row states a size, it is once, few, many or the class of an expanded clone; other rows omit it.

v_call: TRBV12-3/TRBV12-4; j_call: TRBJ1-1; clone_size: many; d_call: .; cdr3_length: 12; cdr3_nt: TGTGCCAGCAGTTTGGATGTGGGAGAAGCTTTCTTT; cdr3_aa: CASSLDVGEAFF
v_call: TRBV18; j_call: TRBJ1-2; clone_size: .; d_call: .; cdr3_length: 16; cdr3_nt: TGTGCCAGCTCACCACGACAGGAACCGCTTTACTATGGCTACACCTTC; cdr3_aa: CASSPRQEPLYYGYTF
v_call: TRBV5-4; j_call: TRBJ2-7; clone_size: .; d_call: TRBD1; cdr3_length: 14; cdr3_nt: TGTGCCAGCAGCTCCAGACAGGGTATGGCCGAGCAGTACTTC; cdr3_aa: CASSSRQGMAEQYF
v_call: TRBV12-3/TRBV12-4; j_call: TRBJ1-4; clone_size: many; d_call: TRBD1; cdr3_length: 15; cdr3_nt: TGTGCCAGCAGTTTAGGACAGGGGGTTGAGGAAAAACTGTTTTTT; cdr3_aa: CASSLGQGVEEKLFF
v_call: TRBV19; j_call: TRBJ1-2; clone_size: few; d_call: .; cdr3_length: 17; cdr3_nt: TGTGCCAGTAGTATAGGGGCCTCGGCTGAGTACAACTATGGCTACACCTTC; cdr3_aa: CASSIGASAEYNYGYTF
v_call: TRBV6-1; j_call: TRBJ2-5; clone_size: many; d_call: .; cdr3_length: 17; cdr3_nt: TGTGCCAGCAGTTCCGCCTTTTGGGGGGGGGCCCAAGAGACCCAGTACTTC; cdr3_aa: CASSSAFWGGAQETQYF
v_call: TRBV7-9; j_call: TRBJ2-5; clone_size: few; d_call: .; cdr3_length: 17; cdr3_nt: TGTGCCAGCAGCTTAGAATCTAGAGGACAACCACAAGAGACCCAGTACTTC; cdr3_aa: CASSLESRGQPQETQYF
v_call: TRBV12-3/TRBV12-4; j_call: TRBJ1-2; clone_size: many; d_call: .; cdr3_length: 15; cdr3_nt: TGTGCCAGCAGTCGCACCTCGACAGTAGCCTATGGCTACACCTTC; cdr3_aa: CASSRTSTVAYGYTF
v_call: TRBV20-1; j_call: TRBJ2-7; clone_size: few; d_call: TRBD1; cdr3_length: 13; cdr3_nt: TGCAGTACAGGGGGCAACTTGGGATACGAGCAGTACTTC; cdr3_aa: CSTGGNLGYEQYF
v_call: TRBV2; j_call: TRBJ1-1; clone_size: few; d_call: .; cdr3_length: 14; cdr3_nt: TGTGCCAGCAGTGAACCAGGGAGAGGGGCTGAAGCTTTCTTT; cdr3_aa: CASSEPGRGAEAFF
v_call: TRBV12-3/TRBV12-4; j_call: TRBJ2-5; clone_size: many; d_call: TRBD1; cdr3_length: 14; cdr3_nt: TGTGCCAGCAGTTGGGACAGGGGGCTAGAGACCCAGTACTTC; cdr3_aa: CASSWDRGLETQYF
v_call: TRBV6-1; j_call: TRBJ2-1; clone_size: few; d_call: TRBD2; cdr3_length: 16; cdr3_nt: TGTGCCAGCAGTCGCGGGGGGGCTGGATCCTACAATGAGCAGTTCTTC; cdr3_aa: CASSRGGAGSYNEQFF
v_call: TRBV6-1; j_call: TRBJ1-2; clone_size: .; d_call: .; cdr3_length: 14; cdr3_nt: TGTGCCAGCAGTGAAAGGGAAGGAGACTATGGCTACACCTTC; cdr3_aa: CASSEREGDYGYTF
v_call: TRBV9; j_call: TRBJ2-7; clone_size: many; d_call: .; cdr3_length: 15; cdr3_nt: TGTGCCAGCAGCGCGGGCAGAACACCCTCCTACGAGCAGTACTTC; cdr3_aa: CASSAGRTPSYEQYF
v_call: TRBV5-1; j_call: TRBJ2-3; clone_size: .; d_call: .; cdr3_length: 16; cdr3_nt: TGCGCCAGCAGCAAAGACCGGGACACTAGCACAGATACGCAGTATTTT; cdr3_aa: CASSKDRDTSTDTQYF
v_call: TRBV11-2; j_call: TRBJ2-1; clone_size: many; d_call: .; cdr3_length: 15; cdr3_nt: TGTGCCAGCAGCCCCCTTGCATCGGGGCTGGTTGAGCAGTTCTTC; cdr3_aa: CASSPLASGLVEQFF
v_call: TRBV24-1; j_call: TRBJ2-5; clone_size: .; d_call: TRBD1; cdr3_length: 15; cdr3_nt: TGTGCCACCAGTGAGACCGGGACAGGGAGGGGGACCCAGTACTTC; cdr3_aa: CATSETGTGRGTQYF
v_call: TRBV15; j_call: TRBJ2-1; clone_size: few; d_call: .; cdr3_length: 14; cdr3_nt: TGTGCCACCAGCAACGAGGGGGGATTTGATGAGCAGTTCTTC; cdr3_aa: CATSNEGGFDEQFF
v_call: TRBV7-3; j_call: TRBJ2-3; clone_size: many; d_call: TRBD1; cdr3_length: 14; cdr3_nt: TGTGCCAGCAGCATACAGGGGGCAATAGATACGCAGTATTTT; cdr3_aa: CASSIQGAIDTQYF
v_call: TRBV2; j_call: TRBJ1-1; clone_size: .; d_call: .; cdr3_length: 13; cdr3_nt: TGTGCCAGCAGCGATCCCGGGGCAGGGAGGGCTTTCTTT; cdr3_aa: CASSDPGAGRAFF
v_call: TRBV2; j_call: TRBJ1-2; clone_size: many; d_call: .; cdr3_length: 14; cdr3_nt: TGTGCCAGCAGTGAGAGAGGATCAAACTATGGCTACACCTTC; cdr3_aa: CASSERGSNYGYTF
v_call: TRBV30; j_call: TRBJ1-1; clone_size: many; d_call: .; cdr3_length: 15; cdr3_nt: TGTGCCTGGAGTGTACGTTTAGGGGTGAACACTGAAGCTTTCTTT; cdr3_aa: CAWSVRLGVNTEAFF
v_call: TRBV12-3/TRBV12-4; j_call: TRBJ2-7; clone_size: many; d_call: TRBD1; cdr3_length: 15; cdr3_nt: TGTGCCAGCAGTTTACGGCCCACAGGGGGGTACGAGCAGTACTTC; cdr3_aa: CASSLRPTGGYEQYF
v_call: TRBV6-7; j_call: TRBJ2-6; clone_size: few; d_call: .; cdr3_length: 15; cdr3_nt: TGTGCCAGTGATATGCGGATCTCTGGGGCCAACGTCCTGACTTTC; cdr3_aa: CASDMRISGANVLTF
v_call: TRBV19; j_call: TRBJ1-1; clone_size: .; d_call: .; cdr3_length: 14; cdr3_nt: TGTGCCAGTATTCGACGCGGAATGAACACTGAAGCTTTCTTT; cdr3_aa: CASIRRGMNTEAFF
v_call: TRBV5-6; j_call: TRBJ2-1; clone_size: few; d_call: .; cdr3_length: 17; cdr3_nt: TGTGCCAGCAGCCCTGGGAAGGGCAGGGGCTCTCTCAATGAGCAGTTCTTC; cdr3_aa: CASSPGKGRGSLNEQFF
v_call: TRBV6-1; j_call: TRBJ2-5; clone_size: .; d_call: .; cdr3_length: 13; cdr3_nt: TGTGCCAGCAGTGACGCGCGGGTAGAGACCCAGTACTTC; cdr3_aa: CASSDARVETQYF
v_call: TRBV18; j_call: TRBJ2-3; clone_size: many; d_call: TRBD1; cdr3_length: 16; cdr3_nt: TGTGCCAGCTCCCACGGGACAGGGGGACCCGCAGATACGCAGTATTTT; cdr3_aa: CASSHGTGGPADTQYF
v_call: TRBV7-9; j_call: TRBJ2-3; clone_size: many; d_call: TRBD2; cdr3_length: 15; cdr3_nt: TGTGCCAGCAGCATGACTAGCGGGGGTGCAGATACGCAGTATTTT; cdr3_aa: CASSMTSGGADTQYF
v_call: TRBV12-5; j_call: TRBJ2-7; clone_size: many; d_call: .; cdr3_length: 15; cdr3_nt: TGTGCTAGTGGTTTGCCTACTGGGACCTCCTACGAGCAGTACTTC; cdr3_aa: CASGLPTGTSYEQYF
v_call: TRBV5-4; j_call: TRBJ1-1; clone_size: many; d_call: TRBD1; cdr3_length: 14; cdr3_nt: TGTGCCAGCAGCCGTAACAGGGGAGACACTGAAGCTTTCTTT; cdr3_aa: CASSRNRGDTEAFF
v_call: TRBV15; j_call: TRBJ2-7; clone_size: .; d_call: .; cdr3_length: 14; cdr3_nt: TGTGCCACCAGCAGTAGACGTGGGAACTACGAGCAGTACTTC; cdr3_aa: CATSSRRGNYEQYF
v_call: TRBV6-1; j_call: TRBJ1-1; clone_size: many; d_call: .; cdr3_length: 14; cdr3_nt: TGTGCCAGCAGTGATGGTGGTTGGGGAGAACAAGCTTTCTTT; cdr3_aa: CASSDGGWGEQAFF
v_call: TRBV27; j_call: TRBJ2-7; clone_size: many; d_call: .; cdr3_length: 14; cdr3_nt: TGTGCCAGCAGTTTGTACAGGGAGGCCTCCGAGCAGTACTTC; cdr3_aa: CASSLYREASEQYF
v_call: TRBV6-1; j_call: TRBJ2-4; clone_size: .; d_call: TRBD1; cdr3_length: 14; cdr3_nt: TGTGCCAGCAGTTATGGCCAGGGGGAAAACATTCAGTACTTC; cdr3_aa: CASSYGQGENIQYF
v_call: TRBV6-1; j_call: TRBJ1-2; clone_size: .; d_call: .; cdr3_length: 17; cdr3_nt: TGTGCCAGCACCCCACCCCCCCCGACTGGGGGCGCATACGGCTGCACCTTC; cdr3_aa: CASTPPPPTGGAYGCTF
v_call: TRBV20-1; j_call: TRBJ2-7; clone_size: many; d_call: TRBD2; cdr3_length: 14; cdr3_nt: TGCAGTGCTAGCAAGGGACTAGTCCCCTACGAGCAGTACTTC; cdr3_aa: CSASKGLVPYEQYF
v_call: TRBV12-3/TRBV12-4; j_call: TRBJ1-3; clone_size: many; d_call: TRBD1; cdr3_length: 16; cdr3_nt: TGTGCCAGCAGTCTACAGGGGGTGATCTCTGGAAACACCATATATTTT; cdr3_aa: CASSLQGVISGNTIYF
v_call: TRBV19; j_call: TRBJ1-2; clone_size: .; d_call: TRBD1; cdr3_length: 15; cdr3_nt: TGTGCCAGTAGCTCTCCCAGGGGGGCGGACTATGGCTACACCTTC; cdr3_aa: CASSSPRGADYGYTF
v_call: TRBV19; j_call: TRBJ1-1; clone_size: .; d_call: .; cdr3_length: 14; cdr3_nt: TGTGCCAGTAGTACGGGACCGAGGAACACTGAAGCTTTCTTT; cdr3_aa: CASSTGPRNTEAFF